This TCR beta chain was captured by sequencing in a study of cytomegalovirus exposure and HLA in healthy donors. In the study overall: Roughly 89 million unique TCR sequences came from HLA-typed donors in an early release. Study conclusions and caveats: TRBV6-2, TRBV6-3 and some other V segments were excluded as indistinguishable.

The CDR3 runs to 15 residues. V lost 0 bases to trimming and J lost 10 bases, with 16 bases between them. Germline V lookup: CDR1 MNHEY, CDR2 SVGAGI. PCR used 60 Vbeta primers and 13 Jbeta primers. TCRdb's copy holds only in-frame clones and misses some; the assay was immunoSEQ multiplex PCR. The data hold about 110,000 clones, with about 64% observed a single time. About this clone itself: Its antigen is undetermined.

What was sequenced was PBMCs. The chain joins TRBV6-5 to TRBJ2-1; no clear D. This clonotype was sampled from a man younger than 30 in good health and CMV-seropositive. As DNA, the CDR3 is TGTGCCAGCAGTTACTCGAAACAGAACTCCCTCGAGCAGTTCTTC. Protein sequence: CASSYSKQNSLEQFF.